This T cell receptor (beta chain) was sequenced in a study of vaccination and CD4 T cells after COVID-19. Overall study context: Convalescents were six males and four females, two of them Hispanic. There were two doses of either BNT162b2 or mRNA-1273 vaccine given to participants. Cultures serving as controls received a peptide pool (CEFX or HIV-1 Nef) or no peptide. Whole-study findings and limits: The median count of SARS-CoV-2-reactive clonotypes rose from around 21 to 38, not significantly.

The study sequenced cultured CD4+ T cell DNA using the Oncomine TCR Beta short-read assay. In TCRdb, the PCR reads were re-called with MiXCR into one record per CDR3 protein. Found here are around 19,000 distinct CDR3 sequences, 45% to 60% of them singletons; the top ten hold around 5.5%. Comments on this clonotype: The antigen remains undetermined.

The CDR3 has 14 amino acids. CDR1 is MNHNS, CDR2 SASEGT, per germline. The ends were cut back, 8 bases at V and 6 bases at J, with 20 bases in the middle. Treatment specified: roughly 10-day PBMC culture with coronavirus spike peptide pools or control peptides (ViraFEST assay). Sequences were obtained from CD4+ T cells from blood, cultured in vitro. The chain employs TRBV6-1 and TRBJ2-7; possible D gene TRBD2, 6 bases. The sequence derives from a human donor who had recovered from COVID-19. In DNA, the CDR3 is TGTGCCAGCTCGGGGGTCTCCCTTTCGGGCGAGCAGTACTTC. Its translation is CASSGVSLSGEQYF.